These 14 T cell receptor beta chains were sequenced from one sample in a study of cytomegalovirus exposure and HLA in healthy donors. The PCR made use of 60 Vbeta and 13 Jbeta primers. Some clones are missing from TCRdb's copy, which holds only in-frame ones; the method was immunoSEQ multiplex PCR. This table holds about 170,000 clones, 72% found once. Sequencing input: PBMCs. Receptors were obtained from a human donor in good health.

This chain connects TRBV9 to TRBJ1-2, with 7 bases matching TRBD1. V gave up 5 bases and J gave up 7 bases; unmatched junction bases: 11. This CDR3 comprises 14 residues. The germline V gene has CDR1 SGDLS and CDR2 YYNGEE. DNA of the CDR3: TGTGCCAGCAGTCGGGGGCAGGGGGTTACTGGCTACACCTTC. Its protein is CASSRGQGVTGYTF.

This clone has only a few counts. The chain links TRBV19 to TRBJ2-5, with a weak D call TRBD2 (7 bases). V lost 9 bases, J lost 0 bases, and 14 bases lay in between. The CDR3 length is 14 residues. Germline V gene sequence: CDR1 LNHDA, CDR2 SQIVND (reference sequence). For the CDR3, the DNA is TGTGCCAGCTTAGAGGGGGGGTACCAAGAGACCCAGTACTTC. Encoded protein: CASLEGGYQETQYF.

V usage is TRBV2 and J usage is TRBJ2-1; tentatively, D is TRBD2 (6 bases). Trimming pared 5 bases from V and 0 bases from J, leaving 11 bases between. Germline values: CDR1 SNHLY, CDR2 FYNNEI. This CDR3 is 15 amino acids long. CDR3 residues: CASSRGLISYNEQFF. For the CDR3, the DNA is TGTGCCAGCAGTAGGGGACTCATCTCCTACAATGAGCAGTTCTTC.

This clone came up a few times. The identical CDR3 is also encoded by other nucleotide sequences in the sample. The CDR3 region is CASSLEGRGSTDTQYF. The CDR3 DNA is TGCGCCAGCAGCTTGGAAGGGCGGGGAAGCACAGATACGCAGTATTTT. The chain is built from TRBV5-1 and TRBJ2-3; D is possibly TRBD2 (6 bases). Germline loops: CDR1 SGHRS, CDR2 YFSETQ. The V and J ends lost 0 bases and 0 bases respectively, with 11 bases between them. The CDR3 contains 16 residues.

The chain employs TRBV4-1 and TRBJ1-5; maybe TRBD1 (5 bases). The ends were cut back, 2 bases at V and 9 bases at J, with 11 bases in the middle. The germline V gene has CDR1 MGHRA and CDR2 YSYEKL. The CDR3 is 13 amino acids. The CDR3 loop reads CASSQTGLGPQHF. The CDR3 DNA is TGCGCCAGCAGCCAAACAGGTCTAGGGCCCCAGCATTTT.

This chain uses TRBV19 with TRBJ2-1, with D perhaps TRBD2 (6 bases). The ends were cut back, 3 bases at V and 2 bases at J, with 23 bases in the middle. This CDR3 comprises 19 residues. Germline V lookup: CDR1 LNHDA, CDR2 SQIVND (reference sequence). CDR3 sequence (DNA): TGTGCCAGTAGTATTTGGAGGGGAGAGCCCCGTTCCCCCTACAATGAGCAGTTCTTC. It codes for CASSIWRGEPRSPYNEQFF. Full variable domain (outside the CDR3, taken from reference TRBV19 and TRBJ2-1): DGGITQSPKYLFRKEGQNVTLSCEQNLNHDAMYWYRQDPGQGLRLIYYSQIVNDFQKGDIAEGYSVSREKKESFPLTVTSAQKNPTAFYLCASSIWRGEPRSPYNEQFFGPGTRLTVL.

The chain uses TRBV5-6 and TRBJ1-1; D gene ambiguous. The germline V gene encodes CDR1 SGHDT and CDR2 YYEEEE. Trimming took 4 bases from V and 4 from J, leaving 11 bases between them. The CDR3 runs 13 residues. The CDR3 DNA reads as TGTGCCAGCAGCCCCTTTGGGCTCACTGAAGCTTTCTTT. Translating gives CASSPFGLTEAFF. Using reference TRBV5-6 and TRBJ1-1 for the parts outside the CDR3, the full variable domain is DAGVTQSPTHLIKTRGQQVTLRCSPKSGHDTVSWYQQALGQGPQFIFQYYEEEERQRGNFPDRFSGHQFPNYSSELNVNALLLGDSALYLCASSPFGLTEAFFGQGTRLTVV.

This clone has only a few counts. The rearrangement joins TRBV7-8 to TRBJ2-1; D is possibly TRBD1 (5 bases). The CDR3 runs to 18 residues. The V and J ends lost 4 bases and 4 bases respectively, with 23 bases between them. CDR1 SGHVS and CDR2 FQNEAQ come from the germline V gene. The CDR3 region is CASSSLRGTKTPYNEQFF. The CDR3 coding sequence is TGTGCCAGCAGCTCCCTTAGGGGTACAAAGACCCCTTACAATGAGCAGTTCTTC. Supplemented by reference TRBV7-8 and TRBJ2-1, the full variable domain reads GAGVSQSPRYKVAKRGQDVALRCDPISGHVSLFWYQQALGQGPEFLTYFQNEAQLDKSGLPSDRFFAERPEGSVSTLKIQRTQQEDSAVYLCASSSLRGTKTPYNEQFFGPGTRLTVL.

The chain recombines TRBV7-9 with TRBJ2-2; 8 nucleotides agree with TRBD1. CDR3 length equals 16 residues. The ends lost 6 bases at V and 1 base at J; junction bases unmatched: 7. Germline V gene lookup returns CDR1 SEHNR and CDR2 FQNEAQ (reference sequence). The CDR3 sequence is CASRGSGTGNTGELFF. CDR3 DNA: TGTGCCAGCAGAGGGTCTGGGACAGGGAACACCGGGGAGCTGTTTTTT.

V gene TRBV2 combines with J gene TRBJ1-5; 9 bases match TRBD1. The CDR3 is 15 residues long. Germline V CDR1 and CDR2: SNHLY, FYNNEI. Germline trimming cut 6 bases from V and 9 bases from J; bases unmatched to any gene: 12. Here the CDR3 reads CASRGTGQGVRPQHF. DNA of the CDR3: TGTGCCAGCAGGGGAACGGGACAGGGAGTGAGGCCCCAGCATTTT.

The V gene is TRBV6-5, the J gene TRBJ2-7; tentative D call: TRBD1 (5 bases). From germline, CDR1 is MNHEY and CDR2 SVGAGI. Trimming removed 8 bases from V and 0 bases from J, with 14 bases in between. CDR3 length equals 14 residues. Here the CDR3 reads CASSQGTASYEQYF. Written as DNA, the CDR3 is TGTGCCAGCTCGCAGGGAACCGCCTCCTACGAGCAGTACTTC.

The chain combines TRBV7-9 with TRBJ1-2; D remains unclear. CDR1 and CDR2 (germline): SEHNR, FQNEAQ (reference sequence). Trimming took off 1 base at V and 7 bases at J, with 7 bases between the two ends. The CDR3 runs 12 residues. DNA of the CDR3: TGTGCCAGCAGCTTAGGATCCGGTGGCTACACCTTC. It codes for CASSLGSGGYTF. Drawing the rest from reference TRBV7-9 and TRBJ1-2, the complete variable domain is DTGVSQNPRHKITKRGQNVTFRCDPISEHNRLYWYRQTLGQGPEFLTYFQNEAQLEKSRLLSDRFSAERPKGSFSTLEIQRTEQGDSAMYLCASSLGSGGYTFGSGTRLTVV.

The rearrangement joins TRBV21-1 to TRBJ2-2; the DNA was not used to check the table's D call, TRBD2. TRBV21-1 is an annotated pseudogene. The CDR3 is 18 amino acids. The CDR3 sequence is CASSKEEGLHIYTGELFF. In DNA, the CDR3 is TGTGCCAGCAGCAAAGAGGAGGGCCTTCACATTTACACCGGGGAGCTGTTTTTT.

This rearrangement joins TRBV2 to TRBJ1-5; 7 positions agree with TRBD1. The germline gives CDR1 SNHLY, CDR2 FYNNEI. Unmatched junction bases numbered 3, after V lost 3 bases and J lost 7 bases. There are 13 residues in the CDR3. The CDR3 coding sequence is TGTGCCAGCAGTGAGAAACAGGGGCAGCCCCAGCATTTT. Protein product: CASSEKQGQPQHF.